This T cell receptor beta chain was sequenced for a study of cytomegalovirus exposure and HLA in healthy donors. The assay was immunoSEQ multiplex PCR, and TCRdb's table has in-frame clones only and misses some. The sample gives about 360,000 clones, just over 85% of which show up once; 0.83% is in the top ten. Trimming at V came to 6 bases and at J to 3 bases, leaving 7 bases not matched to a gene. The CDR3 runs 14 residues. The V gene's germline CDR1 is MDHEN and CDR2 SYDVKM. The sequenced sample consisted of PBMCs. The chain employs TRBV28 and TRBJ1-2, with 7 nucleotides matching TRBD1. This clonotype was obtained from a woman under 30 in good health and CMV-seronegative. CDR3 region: CASRHQGVDYGYTF. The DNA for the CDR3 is TGTGCCAGCAGGCACCAGGGGGTAGACTATGGCTACACCTTC.